Listed below are T cell receptor beta chains from one sample, sequenced in a study of radiotherapy plus CTLA-4 blockade in lung cancer. Method: immunoSEQ multiplex PCR; TCRdb's copy keeps in-frame clones and lacks some. The sample yields about 70,000 clones, 70% to 80% seen once. The sample consisted of peripheral blood, taken from a patient treated with radiotherapy plus ipilimumab. These receptors originate from a human donor with non-small cell lung cancer whose response to radiotherapy plus ipilimumab could not be evaluated. Some clones in this sample may be carry-over from other donors' samples. Both conserved end residues are part of each CDR3. D genes are given only for firm matches. Part of the rows lack a size; the others show once, few, many or a class for expanded clones.

v_gene	j_gene	abundance	d_gene	CDR3nt	CDR3aa
TRBV27	TRBJ2-1	.	.	TGTGCCAGCAGTCCCCAGGTGGGTAAGCAGTTCTTC	CASSPQVGKQFF
TRBV10-1	TRBJ1-5	many	.	TGCGCCAGCAGTTGGGAGGGGTCGGCCCGGGAGAATAGCAATCAGCCCCAGCATTTT	CASSWEGSARENSNQPQHF
TRBV6-5	TRBJ1-2	.	.	TGTGCCAGCAGTTACGAATCAGGGGCCGACCTTGGCTACACCTTC	CASSYESGADLGYTF
TRBV7-9	TRBJ2-3	.	TRBD1	TGTGCCAGCAGCTCGAACAGGGGGCTTGAAGATACGCAGTATTTT	CASSSNRGLEDTQYF
TRBV7-8	TRBJ2-1	.	.	TGTGCCAGCAGCTTCTTGGACCGGCGTTTACGGGGGTCCTACAATGAGCAGTTCTTC	CASSFLDRRLRGSYNEQFF
TRBV12-5	TRBJ2-2	.	.	TGTGCTAGTGGTTTGGTGGACAGCAAAAACACCGGGGAGCTGTTTTTT	CASGLVDSKNTGELFF
TRBV5-1	TRBJ1-4	.	.	TGCGCCAGCAGCTTGCGAAGACAAGCAACTAATGAAAAACTGTTTTTT	CASSLRRQATNEKLFF
TRBV6-6	TRBJ2-1	.	TRBD2	TGTGCCAGCAGTTACTCTGGCGGGGGGTTGAATGAGCAGTTCTTC	CASSYSGGGLNEQFF
TRBV6-5	TRBJ2-7	.	TRBD1	TGTGCCAGCAGACCCCCGGGACAGGGGTTCCGCGAGCAGTACTTC	CASRPPGQGFREQYF
TRBV5-1	TRBJ2-7	.	.	TGCGCCAGCAGCTTGGGTCTCACAGGGAACGAGCAGTACTTC	CASSLGLTGNEQYF
TRBV10-3	TRBJ2-5	.	TRBD1	TGTGCCATCAGTGGACCGGGACAGGGGTGGGAGACCCAGTACTTC	CAISGPGQGWETQYF
TRBV5-1	TRBJ1-1	once	TRBD1	TGCGCCACGACCTATGGACAGGGGGCTGAAGCTTTCTTT	CATTYGQGAEAFF
TRBV5-4	TRBJ1-3	.	.	TGTGCCAGCAGCTTGCAGGGAGGAAACACCATATATTTT	CASSLQGGNTIYF
TRBV9	TRBJ1-6	.	.	TGTGCCAGCAGCGTAGCTTCCAGGGAGGGTTCACCCCTCCACTTT	CASSVASREGSPLHF
TRBV7-2	TRBJ1-3	.	.	TGTGCCAGCAGCTTACAGGGAAACACCATATATTTT	CASSLQGNTIYF
TRBV28	TRBJ2-7	.	TRBD1	TGTGCCAGCAGTGGGACAGCTCTTGTCTACGAGCAGTACTTC	CASSGTALVYEQYF
TRBV28	TRBJ1-2	.	.	TGTGCCAGCAGTGGGGACTGGGCGCGGAATGGCTACACCTTC	CASSGDWARNGYTF
TRBV5-1	TRBJ1-1	.	.	TGCGCCAGCAGCTTGGTAGGGGGGGCGGCTGAAGCTTTCTTT	CASSLVGGAAEAFF